The 10 T cell receptor beta chains below come from one sample, sequenced in a study of T cell responses to AZD1222 COVID-19 vaccine. Using immunoSEQ multiplex PCR, the repertoire was profiled, and TCRdb retains in-frame clones only, with some absent. This sample has fewer than 150,000 clones; 88% occur once, and the top ten carry about 8.3%. The specimen was peripheral blood, collected on day 0 of AZD1222 vaccination. All receptors come from an adult in good health.

The V call is TRBV5-4, the J call TRBJ2-7; possible D gene TRBD1, 5 bases. V was pared by 0 bases and J by 5 bases, with 18 bases between. Germline-derived CDR1 and CDR2 are SGHNT and YYREEE (reference sequence). CDR3 length: 16 amino acids. The CDR3 spells CASSLGQGYVPNEQYF. As DNA, the CDR3 is TGTGCCAGCAGCTTGGGGCAGGGCTACGTTCCGAACGAGCAGTACTTC.

This chain links TRBV25-1 with TRBJ1-6; D possibly corresponds to TRBD1 (6 bases). The CDR3 totals 16 residues. CDR1 is MGHDK, CDR2 SYGVNS, per germline. Between the trimmed V and J ends, which lost 5 bases and 9 bases, there was a span of 20 bases. Written as DNA, the CDR3 is TGTGCCAGCAGTCTAGACGGGGGCCCGCTGGGTTCACCCCTCCACTTT. It is translated as CASSLDGGPLGSPLHF.

This chain uses TRBV6-5 with TRBJ2-7; the D gene is possibly TRBD1 (5 bases). The CDR3 loop spans 13 amino acids. The V gene lost 6 bases and the J gene lost 2 bases, with 11 bases spanning the gap. Germline V lookup: CDR1 MNHEY, CDR2 SVGAGI. The CDR3 DNA is TGTGCCAGCAGGGGGCGTCCCCCCTACGAGCAGTACTTC. Protein product: CASRGRPPYEQYF.

This chain links TRBV19 with TRBJ1-5; D gene uncertain. There are 12 residues in the CDR3. Germline CDR1 and CDR2: LNHDA and SQIVND (reference sequence). V shed 3 bases and J shed 10 bases, with 10 bases lying between them. The CDR3 sequence is CASSIPPGPQHF. CDR3 nucleotides: TGTGCCAGTAGTATTCCCCCAGGTCCCCAGCATTTT.

The chain carries TRBV19 and TRBJ1-6; TRBD1 matches at 8 bases. Trimming took 5 bases from V and 7 from J; bases not matched to a gene: 7. CDR1 is LNHDA and CDR2 is SQIVND in the germline V gene (reference sequence). The CDR3 covers 15 residues. The CDR3 spells CASSRTGPENSPLHF. The CDR3 region has the DNA TGTGCCAGTAGTCGGACAGGGCCCGAGAATTCACCCCTCCACTTT.

This rearrangement joins TRBV9 to TRBJ2-7; D uncertain. This CDR3 region has 13 residues. The V gene's germline CDR1 is SGDLS and CDR2 YYNGEE. Between the trimmed V and J ends, which lost 1 base and 2 bases, there was a span of 7 bases. The CDR3 DNA is TGTGCCAGCAGCGTAAACGATGCCTACGAGCAGTACTTC. This gives the protein CASSVNDAYEQYF. The full variable domain, its missing parts supplied by reference TRBV9 and TRBJ2-7, is DSGVTQTPKHLITATGQRVTLRCSPRSGDLSVYWYQQSLDQGLQFLIQYYNGEERAKGNILERFSAQQFPDLHSELNLSSLELGDSALYFCASSVNDAYEQYFGPGTRLTVT.

This chain joins TRBV5-1 and TRBJ1-3; no firm D call. Germline V gene lookup returns CDR1 SGHRS and CDR2 YFSETQ. The V and J ends lost 1 base and 0 bases respectively, with 8 bases between them. The CDR3 length is 15 residues. DNA of the CDR3: TGCGCCAGCAGCTTGAGCTCGGGCTCTGGAAACACCATATATTTT. Its translation: CASSLSSGSGNTIYF.

This chain connects TRBV28 to TRBJ2-1; TRBD1 is a possible D gene (6 bases). There are 17 residues in the CDR3. V was clipped by 7 bases and J by 0 bases, with 19 bases between them. CDR1 and CDR2 (germline): MDHEN, SYDVKM. The CDR3 DNA is TGTGCCAGCACTTACGCAGGGGTCTCGAGCTCCTACAATGAGCAGTTCTTC. This sequence encodes CASTYAGVSSSYNEQFF.

This rearrangement joins TRBV14 to TRBJ2-7; D is perhaps TRBD1 (6 bases). V gave up 2 bases and J gave up 0 bases, with 29 bases separating them. Germline CDR1 is SGHDN and CDR2 is FVKESK. This CDR3 spans 21 amino acids. The CDR3 spells CASSQRYGIFTGKPHSYEQYF. In DNA, the CDR3 is TGTGCCAGCAGCCAACGTTACGGAATATTTACAGGGAAACCCCACTCCTACGAGCAGTACTTC. Full variable domain (rest looked up from reference TRBV14 and TRBJ2-7): EAGVTQFPSHSVIEKGQTVTLRCDPISGHDNLYWYRRVMGKEIKFLLHFVKESKQDESGMPNNRFLAERTGGTYSTLKVQPAELEDSGVYFCASSQRYGIFTGKPHSYEQYFGPGTRLTVT.

The chain joins TRBV7-9 to TRBJ2-2, with TRBD1 identical over 8 bases. The CDR3 loop spans 15 amino acids. After removal of 1 base from V and 3 bases from J, the junction contained 1 base not matched to a gene. The V gene's germline CDR1 is SEHNR and CDR2 FQNEAQ (reference sequence). CDR3 amino acids: CASSLEDRDTGELFF. As DNA, the CDR3 is TGTGCCAGCAGCTTAGAGGACAGGGACACCGGGGAGCTGTTTTTT.